The entry that follows covers one TCR beta chain sequence. No antigen is known for it. Regions amplified from RNA transcripts were the TCR beta CDR3 regions. During a first-round RT-PCR of the TCR CDR3, the HTBI primer set was used. TCRdb fed the multiplex PCR reads into MiXCR, producing one record per CDR3 protein. The sample contains about 480,000 distinct CDR3 sequences, about 15% of which appear only once. The data stem from a study of T cells in Graves' hyperthyroidism and ophthalmopathy. Study at large: Upon initial diagnosis and before any treatment, peripheral blood was collected.

Findings of the study overall: Blood shared most expanded thyroid clonotypes above 0.001.

Participants, patients aged 18 to 65, had newly diagnosed hyperthyroidism with a duration under 2 months. The CDR3 is made up of 18 amino acids. V lost 0 bases, J lost 2 bases, and 10 bases stayed unmatched. Germline CDR1 reads SGHRS; CDR2 reads YFSETQ. J is TRBJ2-2 and V is TRBV5-1; 7 nucleotides align to TRBD1. The sequenced material came from blood. The sequence derives from a young woman with Graves' hyperthyroidism. CDR3: CASSLGMLQGRNTGELFF. CDR3 nucleotide sequence: TGCGCCAGCAGCTTGGGGATGCTACAGGGGCGAAACACCGGGGAGCTGTTTTTT.